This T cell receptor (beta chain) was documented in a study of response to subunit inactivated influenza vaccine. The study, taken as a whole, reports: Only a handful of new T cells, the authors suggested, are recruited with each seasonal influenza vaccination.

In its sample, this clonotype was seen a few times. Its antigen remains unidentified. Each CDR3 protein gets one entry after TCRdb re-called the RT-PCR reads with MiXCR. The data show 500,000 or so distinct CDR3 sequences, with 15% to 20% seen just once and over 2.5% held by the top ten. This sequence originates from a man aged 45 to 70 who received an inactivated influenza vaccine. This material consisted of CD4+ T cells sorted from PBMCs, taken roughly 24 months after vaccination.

The CDR3 here is CASSSGQGAASPLHF. For the CDR3, the DNA is TGTGCCAGCAGCTCCGGACAGGGAGCCGCTTCACCCCTCCACTTT. J is TRBJ1-6 and V is TRBV7-2; TRBD1 matches 8 bases. Germline V gene sequence: CDR1 SGHTA, CDR2 FQGNSA. With V trimmed by 4 bases and J by 9 bases, 8 bases remained unmatched. This CDR3 spans 15 amino acids.